This T cell receptor (beta chain) stems from a study of blood T cell repertoires in COVID-19. TCRdb's table, derived via immunoSEQ multiplex PCR, lists solely in-frame clones and lacks some. The sample includes 150,000 to 200,000 clones, about 85% of them seen just once. This CDR3 has 17 amino acids. The germline V gene encodes CDR1 SGHRS and CDR2 YFSETQ. V gave up 4 bases and J gave up 5 bases; unmatched junction bases: 14. This receptor was taken from a woman of 80 years or more with COVID-19, enrolled during active disease. The sample was peripheral blood. This chain joins TRBV5-1 and TRBJ2-5; TRBD2 aligns across 10 bases. DNA of the CDR3: TGCGCCAGCAGCCCTTCTCCAGCGGGAGGGCGGCGGGAGACCCAGTACTTC. This encodes CASSPSPAGGRRETQYF.